One sample yielded the 21 T cell receptor beta chains listed below, sequenced in a study of T cells in Graves' hyperthyroidism and ophthalmopathy. TCR beta CDR3 regions were amplified from RNA transcripts. Primed by the HTBI set, a first-round RT-PCR was run on the TCR CDR3. One entry per CDR3 protein results from TCRdb running MiXCR on the multiplex PCR reads. In the table there are 75,000 to 100,000 distinct CDR3 sequences, around 37% of which are singletons. Sequenced input: peripheral blood or thyroid tissue (not recorded which). The receptor set was obtained from a young woman with Graves' hyperthyroidism.

As regards this clonotype: Since a much larger clone is just one base distant, this may be a read error. The chain joins TRBV2 to TRBJ2-3, with 10 bases aligning to TRBD2. The V gene's germline CDR1 is SNHLY and CDR2 FYNNEI. The CDR3 runs 14 residues. Losses at the gene ends were 6 bases for V and 6 bases for J; bases not matched to a gene: 6. For the CDR3, the DNA is TGTGCCAGCAGCTTCCCTAGCGGGAGTGATACGCAGTATTTT. As protein: CASSFPSGSDTQYF.

This clonotype was counted between two and nine times. The V and J genes are TRBV10-3 and TRBJ1-2; no reliable D call. The V gene lost 4 bases and the J gene lost 3 bases, with 6 bases spanning the gap. Per the germline V gene, CDR1 is ENHRY and CDR2 is SYGVKD. The CDR3 length is 12 residues. The CDR3 spells CAISGAYYGYTF. The CDR3 DNA sequence: TGTGCCATCAGTGGTGCTTACTATGGCTACACCTTC.

This clonotype was seen repeatedly, ten times or more. V usage is TRBV28 and J usage is TRBJ1-5; D is ambiguous. With 3 bases removed from V and 2 bases from J, the gap between germline ends came to 8 bases. The CDR3 has 14 residues. Germline assignment: CDR1 MDHEN and CDR2 SYDVKM. Written as DNA, the CDR3 is TGTGCCAGCAGTTTGGCCAGAGGCAATCAGCCCCAGCATTTT. Translating it yields CASSLARGNQPQHF. The whole variable domain, filled in from reference TRBV28 and TRBJ1-5, reads DVKVTQSSRYLVKRTGEKVFLECVQDMDHENMFWYRQDPGLGLRLIYFSYDVKMKEKGDIPEGYSVSREKKERFSLILESASTNQTSMYLCASSLARGNQPQHFGDGTRLSIL.

This clonotype appeared many times. The chain carries TRBV5-1 and TRBJ2-5, with D possibly being TRBD1 (6 bases). The CDR3 contains 15 residues. V lost 0 bases to trimming and J lost 1 base, with 10 bases between them. Germline CDR1 and CDR2: SGHRS and YFSETQ. Here the CDR3 reads CASSLGTAPQETQYF. CDR3 sequence (DNA): TGCGCCAGCAGCTTGGGGACAGCGCCCCAAGAGACCCAGTACTTC.

The table lists this clonotype with a count of one. The chain is built from TRBV20-1 and TRBJ1-3; D remains unclear. This CDR3 contains 13 residues. The germline CDR1 and CDR2 sequences are DFQATT and SNEGSKA (reference sequence). V shed 5 bases and J shed 0 bases, with 8 bases lying between them. The CDR3 DNA sequence: TGCAGTGCTGCACGACTCTCTGGAAACACCATATATTTT. Its protein product is CSAARLSGNTIYF.

This clonotype was counted at least ten times. A much larger clone lies one base from this, so it may be a read error. The chain uses TRBV6-6 and TRBJ2-2, with D tentatively TRBD2 (5 bases). Trimming removed 10 bases from V and 1 base from J, with 16 bases in between. The germline gives CDR1 MNHNY, CDR2 SVGAGI (reference sequence). The CDR3 has 15 amino acids. The CDR3 DNA is TGTGCCATCACCCACCGGGGTAGGAACACCGGGGAGCTGTTTTTT. It is translated as CAITHRGRNTGELFF.

V is TRBV25-1 and J is TRBJ2-5, with D maybe TRBD2 (5 bases). The germline V and J ends were trimmed by 11 bases and 3 bases, with 28 bases remaining between them. Germline assignment: CDR1 MGHDK and CDR2 SYGVNS. The CDR3 runs to 17 residues. The CDR3 protein is CASASSILTVGEETQYF. The CDR3 DNA sequence: TGTGCCTCCGCCAGCAGCATACTTACAGTGGGAGAAGAGACCCAGTACTTC.

This clonotype occurred many times. This sequence joins TRBV3-1 and TRBJ1-1; D unclear. The germline V gene has CDR1 LGHDT and CDR2 YNNKEL (reference sequence). The V end lost 0 bases, the J end lost 4 bases, and 3 bases lay between the germline ends. This CDR3 contains 12 residues. The CDR3 spells CASSQEGTEAFF. In DNA form, the CDR3 reads TGTGCCAGCAGCCAAGAGGGCACTGAAGCTTTCTTT.

Concerning this clonotype: Compared with germline, one end of the junction differs, possibly owing to a read error. The chain is built from TRBV15 and TRBJ2-6, with 7 bases matching TRBD1. From germline, CDR1 is LNHNV and CDR2 YYDKDF (reference sequence). The CDR3 is 13 residues long. The CDR3 nucleotides are TGTGCCGTCCGGGGCAGGGGGTTCAACACTGAAGCTTTC. It translates to CAVRGRGFNTEAF.

The V gene is TRBV7-2, the J gene TRBJ1-6; TRBD1 matches at 10 bases. Losses at the gene ends were 5 bases for V and 10 bases for J; bases not matched to a gene: 8. The CDR3 is 15 residues long. Germline CDR1 reads SGHTA; CDR2 reads FQGNSA. As DNA, the CDR3 is TGTGCCAGCAGCGTCGGGACAGGGGTTCGGTCACCCCTCCACTTT. This codes for CASSVGTGVRSPLHF.

The genes are TRBV4-1 and TRBJ2-5; D may be TRBD1 (6 bases). Trimming stripped 1 base from V and 5 bases from J, with 14 bases between. Looked up from germline, CDR1 is MGHRA and CDR2 is YSYEKL. The CDR3 spans 15 residues. The CDR3 here is CASSQVFGGRETQYF. CDR3 DNA sequence: TGCGCCAGCAGCCAAGTTTTTGGGGGCCGGGAGACCCAGTACTTC.

This clonotype has at least ten counts. The V gene is TRBV27, the J gene TRBJ1-5; weak D call: TRBD1 (5 bases). CDR3 size: 14 residues. The V gene lost 2 bases and the J gene lost 4 bases, with 9 bases spanning the gap. The germline gives CDR1 MNHEY, CDR2 SMNVEV (reference sequence). The CDR3 protein is CASSLDSLNQPQHF. The CDR3 coding sequence is TGTGCCAGCAGTTTAGACAGTCTGAATCAGCCCCAGCATTTT.

This clonotype was observed at least ten times. V is TRBV30 and J is TRBJ2-7, with TRBD1 matching over 7 bases. The CDR3 length is 14 residues. The J segment lost 3 bases and the V segment lost 5 bases, leaving 10 bases of the junction unmatched. Germline V lookup: CDR1 GTSNPN, CDR2 SVGIG (reference sequence). This chain's CDR3 is CAWDRARGDYEQYF. The CDR3 DNA reads as TGTGCCTGGGACAGGGCGCGTGGGGACTACGAGCAGTACTTC.

The chain couples TRBV20-1 to TRBJ1-2; D may be TRBD1 (5 bases). Trimming pared 6 bases from V and 8 bases from J, leaving 25 bases between. CDR1 DFQATT and CDR2 SNEGSKA come from the germline V gene (reference sequence). The CDR3 length is 15 residues. The CDR3 nucleotides are TGCAGTGCCAGCAGTTACGACAGTCCCTCCGCGGGCTACACCTTC. Translation gives CSASSYDSPSAGYTF.

The table lists this clonotype with a count of one. One junction end disagrees with the germline gene, perhaps due to a read error. The chain links TRBV12-3 or TRBV12-4 to TRBJ1-1, with D maybe TRBD1 (6 bases). CDR3 length: 16 amino acids. CDR3 nucleotide sequence: TGTGCCAGCAGTTTAAGGTTTGGGTATGGGGGCACTGAAGCTTCCTTT. Amino acids: CASSLRFGYGGTEASF.

V usage is TRBV10-2 and J usage is TRBJ1-1; the D gene is possibly TRBD1 (6 bases). The V gene lost 8 bases and the J gene lost 8 bases, with 18 bases spanning the gap. CDR1 WSHSY and CDR2 SAAADI come from the germline V gene. This CDR3 contains 13 residues. DNA of the CDR3: TGCGCCAGCGGACAGACTGGAGCAAGGGAAGCTTTCTTT. It specifies CASGQTGAREAFF.

A remark on this clonotype: A read error is possible here, since a much larger clone lies one base away. Here the CDR3 DNA reads TGTGCCAGCAGCTATGGGACAGCAGCAAAGAATAGCAATCAGCCCCAGCATTTT. This codes for CASSYGTAAKNSNQPQHF. The chain links TRBV5-1 to TRBJ1-5; TRBD1 matches at 7 bases. CDR3 length: 18 residues. Germline V gives CDR1 SGHRS, CDR2 YFSETQ.

In this sample, this clonotype turned up many times. The V call is TRBV11-2, the J call TRBJ1-5, with a weak D call TRBD1 (5 bases). The V gene's germline CDR1 is SGHAT and CDR2 FQNNGV. This CDR3 has 15 amino acids. V was pared by 5 bases and J by 4 bases, with 15 bases between. CDR3 nucleotide sequence: TGTGCCAGCAGCGCTACTTCAGGGCGAAATCAGCCCCAGCATTTT. Encoded protein: CASSATSGRNQPQHF.

The rearrangement links TRBV20-1 to TRBJ1-5, with D perhaps matching TRBD1 (6 bases). The V end was cut by 6 bases, the J end by 9 bases, with 15 bases between. Germline V gene sequence: CDR1 DFQATT, CDR2 SNEGSKA (reference sequence). This CDR3 region has 12 residues. For the CDR3, the DNA is TGCAGTGCCACGGGCAGGGGATGGCCCCAGCATTTT. It specifies CSATGRGWPQHF.

The gene calls are TRBV20-1 and TRBJ1-1; D is ambiguous. The V end lost 2 bases, the J end lost 13 bases, and 11 bases lay between the germline ends. CDR3 length: 10 residues. CDR1 and CDR2 from the germline V gene are DFQATT and SNEGSKA (reference sequence). CDR3 sequence (DNA): TGCAGTGCTAGAACCCGGGTGGATTTCTTT. Translated, it gives CSARTRVDFF.

This clonotype was detected a few times. The chain employs TRBV15 and TRBJ2-3; D is unclear. V dropped 0 bases and J dropped 2 bases, with 18 bases sitting between them. The CDR3 is 18 amino acids. CDR1 is LNHNV, CDR2 YYDKDF, per germline (reference sequence). The CDR3 reads CATSRDPPGFQSTDTQYF. CDR3 DNA: TGTGCCACCAGCAGAGATCCTCCCGGCTTCCAATCCACAGATACGCAGTATTTT.